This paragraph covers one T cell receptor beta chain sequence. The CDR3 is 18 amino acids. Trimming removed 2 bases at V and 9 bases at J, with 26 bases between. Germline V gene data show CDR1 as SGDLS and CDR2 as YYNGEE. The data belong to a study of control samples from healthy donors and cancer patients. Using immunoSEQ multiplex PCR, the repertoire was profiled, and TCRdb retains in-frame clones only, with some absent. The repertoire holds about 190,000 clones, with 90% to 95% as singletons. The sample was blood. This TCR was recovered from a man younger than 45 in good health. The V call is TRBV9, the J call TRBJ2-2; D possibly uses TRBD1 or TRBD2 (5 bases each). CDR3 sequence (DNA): TGTGCCAGCAGCGTGAGGGACGGCGAGGTGCCCAGCAGCAGGGAGCTGTTTTTT. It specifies CASSVRDGEVPSSRELFF.